The following is a TCR beta chain sequence with its context. TCRdb's copy holds only in-frame clones and misses some; the assay was immunoSEQ multiplex PCR. Here the sample spans 55,000 to 65,000 clones, about 96% being singletons. From germline, CDR1 is MGHRA and CDR2 YSYEKL. The CDR3 is 15 amino acids. Trimming removed 0 bases from V and 5 bases from J, with 13 bases in between. These data are taken from a study of technical replicates of blood from a few donors. The source is a human donor in good health. The chain has TRBV4-1 and TRBJ2-5; a weak D match, TRBD1 (5 bases). Material for sequencing was T cells isolated from PBMCs. The CDR3 bases are TGCGCCAGCAGCCAAGAGTACAGGAGTAAGGAGACCCAGTACTTC. Protein sequence: CASSQEYRSKETQYF.